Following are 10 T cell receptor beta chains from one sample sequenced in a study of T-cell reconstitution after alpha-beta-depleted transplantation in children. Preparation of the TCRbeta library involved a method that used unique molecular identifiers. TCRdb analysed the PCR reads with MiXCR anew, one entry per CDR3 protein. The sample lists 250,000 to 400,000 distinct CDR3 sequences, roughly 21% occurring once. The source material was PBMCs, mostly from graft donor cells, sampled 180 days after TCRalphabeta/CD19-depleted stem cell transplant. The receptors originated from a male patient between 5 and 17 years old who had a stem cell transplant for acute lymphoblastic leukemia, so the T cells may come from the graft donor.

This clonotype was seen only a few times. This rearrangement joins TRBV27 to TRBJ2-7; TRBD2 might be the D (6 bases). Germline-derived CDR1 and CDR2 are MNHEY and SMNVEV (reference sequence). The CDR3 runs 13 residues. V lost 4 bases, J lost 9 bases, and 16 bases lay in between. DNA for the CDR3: TGTGCCAGCAGTTCACCGGGACTTAGGCGGCAGTACTTC. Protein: CASSSPGLRRQYF.

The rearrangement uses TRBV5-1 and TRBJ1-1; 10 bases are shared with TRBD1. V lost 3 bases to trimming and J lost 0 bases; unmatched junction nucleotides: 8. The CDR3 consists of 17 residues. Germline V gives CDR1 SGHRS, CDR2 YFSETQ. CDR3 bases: TGCGCCAGCAGCTCCTGGACAGGGGGGGTTATGAACACTGAAGCTTTCTTT. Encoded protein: CASSSWTGGVMNTEAFF.

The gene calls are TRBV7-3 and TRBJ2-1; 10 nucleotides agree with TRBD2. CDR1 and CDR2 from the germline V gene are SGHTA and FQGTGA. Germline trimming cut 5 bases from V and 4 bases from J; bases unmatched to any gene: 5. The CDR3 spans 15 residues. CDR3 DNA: TGTGCCAGCAGCCCTATACTAGCGGGGTACAATGAGCAGTTCTTC. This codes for CASSPILAGYNEQFF.

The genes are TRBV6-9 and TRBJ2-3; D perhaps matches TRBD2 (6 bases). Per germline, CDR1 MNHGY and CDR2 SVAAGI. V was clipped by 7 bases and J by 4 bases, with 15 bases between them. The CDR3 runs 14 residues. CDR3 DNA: TGTGCCAGCACAGTTCGGGACTTTGCAGATACGCAGTATTTT. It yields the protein CASTVRDFADTQYF.

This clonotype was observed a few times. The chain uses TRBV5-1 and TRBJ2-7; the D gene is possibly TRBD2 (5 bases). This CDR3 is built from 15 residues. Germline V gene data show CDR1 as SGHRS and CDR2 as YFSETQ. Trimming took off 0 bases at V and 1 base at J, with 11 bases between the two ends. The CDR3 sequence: CASSLEIALSYEQYF. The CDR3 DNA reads TGCGCCAGCAGCTTGGAAATAGCGCTTTCCTACGAGCAGTACTTC.

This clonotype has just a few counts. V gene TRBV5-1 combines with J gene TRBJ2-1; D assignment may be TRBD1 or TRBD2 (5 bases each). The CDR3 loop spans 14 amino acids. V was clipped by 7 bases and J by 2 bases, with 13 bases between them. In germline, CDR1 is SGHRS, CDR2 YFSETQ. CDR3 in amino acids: CASHAGRPYNEQFF. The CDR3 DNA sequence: TGCGCCAGCCACGCAGGGAGACCCTACAATGAGCAGTTCTTC.

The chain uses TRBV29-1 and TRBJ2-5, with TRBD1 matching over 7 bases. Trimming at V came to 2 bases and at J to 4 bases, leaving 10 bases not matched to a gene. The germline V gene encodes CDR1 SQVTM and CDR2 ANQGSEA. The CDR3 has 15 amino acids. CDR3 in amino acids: CSVEWWTGARETQYF. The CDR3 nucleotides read TGCAGCGTTGAATGGTGGACAGGAGCAAGAGAGACCCAGTACTTC.

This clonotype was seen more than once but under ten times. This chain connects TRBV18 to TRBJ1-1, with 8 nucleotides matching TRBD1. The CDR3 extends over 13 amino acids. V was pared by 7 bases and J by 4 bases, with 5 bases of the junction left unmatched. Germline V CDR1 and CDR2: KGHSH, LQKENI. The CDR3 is CASLKQGGTEAFF. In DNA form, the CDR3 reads TGTGCCAGCTTAAAACAGGGGGGCACTGAAGCTTTCTTT. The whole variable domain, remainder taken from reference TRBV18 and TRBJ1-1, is NAGVMQNPRHLVRRRGQEARLRCSPMKGHSHVYWYRQLPEEGLKFMVYLQKENIIDESGMPKERFSAEFPKEGPSILRIQQVVRGDSAAYFCASLKQGGTEAFFGQGTRLTVV.

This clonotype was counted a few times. The CDR3 sequence: CASSLELGYGYTF. CDR3 coding DNA: TGCGCCAGCAGCTTGGAATTAGGGTATGGCTACACCTTC. The J gene is TRBJ1-2, the V gene TRBV5-1; no clear D gene. In germline, CDR1 is SGHRS, CDR2 YFSETQ. V dropped 0 bases and J dropped 5 bases, with 8 bases sitting between them. CDR3 length: 13 residues.

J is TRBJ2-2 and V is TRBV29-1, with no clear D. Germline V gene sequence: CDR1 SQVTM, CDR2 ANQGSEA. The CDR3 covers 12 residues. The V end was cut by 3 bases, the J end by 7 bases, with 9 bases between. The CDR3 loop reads CSVDPDGGELFF. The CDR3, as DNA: TGCAGCGTTGACCCAGACGGCGGGGAGCTGTTTTTT.